This is a list of T cell receptor beta chains from one sample in a study of blood T cell repertoires in COVID-19. TCRdb keeps only in-frame clones here, not all; method: immunoSEQ multiplex PCR. The table records 14,000 to 15,000 clones, 85% to 95% of them present only once. Sequencing was performed on peripheral blood. These receptor sequences come from a human donor with active COVID-19. The donor label of this sample is uncertain. Each CDR3 is given with its conserved first and last residue. A D gene is named only where the DNA matches it firmly.

TRBJ1-2 TRBV4-3 - TGCGCCAGCAGCCAAGACAGTAAGACACCGTATGGCTACACCTTC CASSQDSKTPYGYTF
TRBJ2-1 TRBV14 TRBD2 TGTGCCAGCAGCCAAGACCTAGCGGGAGTAGGGGAGCAGTTCTTC CASSQDLAGVGEQFF
TRBJ2-2 TRBV12-5 - TGTGCTAGTGGTTTGACAGGGCACGGGGAGCTGTTTTTT CASGLTGHGELFF
TRBJ1-2 TRBV4-1 - TGCGCCAGCAGCCAAGATTGGTTGGCAGGGACAACCTATGGCTACACCTTC CASSQDWLAGTTYGYTF
TRBJ1-6 TRBV27 TRBD1 TGTGCCAGCAGTTCAGGACAGGGGTATTCACCCCTCCACTTT CASSSGQGYSPLHF
TRBJ2-2 TRBV5-6 - TGTGCCAGCAGCTTGGCCGGGATCGACACCGGGGAGCTGTTTTTT CASSLAGIDTGELFF
TRBJ1-2 TRBV11-2 - TGTGCCAGCAGCTTTTCACAGGGAGCCTATGGCTACACCTTC CASSFSQGAYGYTF
TRBJ2-3 TRBV10-3 TRBD2 TGTGCCATCAGTAAAGCCGGGACTAGCGGCGCAGATACGCAGTATTTT CAISKAGTSGADTQYF
TRBJ2-7 TRBV3-1/TRBV3-2 - TGTGCCAGCAGCCAAGGACCTTCTAGTTCCTACGAGCAGTACTTC CASSQGPSSSYEQYF
TRBJ2-5 TRBV15 - TGTGCCACCAGCAGAGATGTCAACAAAGAGACCCAGTACTTC CATSRDVNKETQYF
TRBJ2-3 TRBV19 TRBD2 TGTGCCAGTAGTATAGGGGCTAGCGGACAAACAGATACGCAGTATTTT CASSIGASGQTDTQYF